The 32 T cell receptor beta chains below come from one sample, sequenced in a study of beta chain features in type 1 diabetes. Study-level findings and limits: For Type 1 diabetes patients, all four CD4+ subsets carried TCRB CDR3s that were moderately but significantly shorter.

Antigens of these TCRs are unknown. All of the isolated RNA was reverse transcribed, so expressed TCRB transcripts were sequenced. Produced via immunoSEQ multiplex PCR; TCRdb's table is partial and in-frame only. The sample holds 630,000 or so clones, around 15% seen once. The sample comprised naive CD4+ T cells from blood. All receptors derive from a man younger than 35 with type 1 diabetes.

The CDR3 nucleotides are TGTGCCATCAGTGCGTCCACAGGGACTGGCTACGAGCAGTACTTC. Protein: CAISASTGTGYEQYF. The V and J genes are TRBV10-3 and TRBJ2-7, with D perhaps TRBD1 or TRBD2 (6 bases each). V was clipped by 4 bases and J by 3 bases, with 16 bases between them. CDR1 is ENHRY and CDR2 is SYGVKD in the germline V gene. The CDR3 consists of 15 residues.

This clone was observed a few times. The chain employs TRBV14 and TRBJ2-3; 10 bases agree with TRBD2. Germline loops: CDR1 SGHDN, CDR2 FVKESK. The CDR3 spans 17 residues. With V trimmed by 0 bases and J by 2 bases, 5 bases remained unmatched. CDR3 sequence reads: CASSQDPAGGVTDTQYF. In DNA, the CDR3 is TGTGCCAGCAGCCAAGATCCAGCGGGAGGGGTCACAGATACGCAGTATTTT.

The table lists this clone with a few counts. The chain combines TRBV11-2 with TRBJ1-2; 7 bases align to TRBD1. This CDR3 is built from 13 residues. V trimming: 3 bases; J trimming: 7 bases; junction bases outside the gene matches: 5. CDR1 is SGHAT and CDR2 is FQNNGV in the germline V gene. CDR3 bases: TGTGCCAGCAGCTTTGCAGGGGGGCTTGGCTACACCTTC. Amino acids: CASSFAGGLGYTF.

V gene TRBV28 combines with J gene TRBJ2-3; D is ambiguous. The CDR3 consists of 12 residues. V was cut by 8 bases and J by 7 bases, with 13 bases left in between. Germline CDR1 reads MDHEN; CDR2 reads SYDVKM. The chain's CDR3 is CASSLLKNTQYF. In DNA, the CDR3 is TGTGCCAGCTCCCTCCTCAAAAATACGCAGTATTTT.

This clone was observed a handful of times. The V gene is TRBV29-1, the J gene TRBJ2-7; D remains ambiguous. The germline V gene has CDR1 SQVTM and CDR2 ANQGSEA. V was clipped by 4 bases and J by 1 base, with 8 bases between them. The CDR3 is 12 residues long. CDR3 DNA sequence: TGCAGCGTTGGAGCGTATTCCTACGAGCAGTACTTC. Its protein product is CSVGAYSYEQYF.

This clone was observed a handful of times. The gene calls are TRBV6-5 and TRBJ2-7, with a weak D call TRBD2 (5 bases). This CDR3 has 13 residues. Germline loops: CDR1 MNHEY, CDR2 SVGAGI. The V end was cut by 2 bases, the J end by 2 bases, with 7 bases between. The CDR3 spells CASSYRDAYEQYF. The CDR3 coding sequence is TGTGCCAGCAGTTACCGGGATGCCTACGAGCAGTACTTC.

The gene calls are TRBV2 and TRBJ2-7, with 7 bases lining up with TRBD1. The CDR3 has 12 residues. V shed 6 bases and J 6 bases; nucleotides not matched to a gene: 5. Germline loops: CDR1 SNHLY, CDR2 FYNNEI. The CDR3 region is CASSRQGREQYF. The CDR3 DNA reads as TGTGCCAGCAGCCGACAGGGTCGCGAGCAGTACTTC. Looking up the rest from reference TRBV2 and TRBJ2-7 gives the full variable domain: EPEVTQTPSHQVTQMGQEVILRCVPISNHLYFYWYRQILGQKVEFLVSFYNNEISEKSEIFDDQFSVERPDGSNFTLKIRSTKLEDSAMYFCASSRQGREQYFGPGTRLTVT.

The rearrangement uses TRBV5-6 and TRBJ1-2, with TRBD1 matching 9 bases. V was pared by 1 base and J by 2 bases, with 3 bases of the junction left unmatched. The CDR3 has 15 amino acids. Germline CDR1 is SGHDT and CDR2 is YYEEEE. CDR3 nucleotide sequence: TGTGCCAGCAGCTTGTCGGGACAGGGAAACTATGGCTACACCTTC. Protein: CASSLSGQGNYGYTF.

This clone was found a few times. The genes are TRBV28 and TRBJ2-5, with 9 nucleotides matching TRBD1. The germline CDR1 and CDR2 sequences are MDHEN and SYDVKM. This CDR3 contains 15 residues. Unmatched junction bases numbered 6, after V lost 3 bases and J lost 4 bases. This CDR3 reads CASSFPSTGGETQYF. The CDR3 nucleotides are TGTGCCAGCAGTTTCCCATCGACAGGGGGAGAGACCCAGTACTTC.

CDR3 sequence reads: CASSSAGPHYGYTF. In DNA form, the CDR3 reads TGTGCCAGCAGTTCCGCAGGGCCTCACTATGGCTACACCTTC. The chain is built from TRBV28 and TRBJ1-2; the D gene is possibly TRBD1 (5 bases). This CDR3 region has 14 residues. The germline V gene encodes CDR1 MDHEN and CDR2 SYDVKM. The V end lost 4 bases, the J end lost 3 bases, and 12 bases lay between the germline ends.

The chain links TRBV5-4 to TRBJ2-5; D remains ambiguous. Trimming stripped 5 bases from V and 3 bases from J, with 5 bases between. Looked up from germline, CDR1 is SGHNT and CDR2 is YYREEE (reference sequence). The CDR3 extends over 11 amino acids. As DNA, the CDR3 is TGTGCCAGCAGTAGAGAAGAGACCCAGTACTTC. Encoded protein: CASSREETQYF.

The table lists this clone with a few counts. The identical CDR3 is also encoded by other nucleotide sequences in the sample. The chain combines TRBV5-4 with TRBJ2-6; D gene ambiguous. Germline-derived CDR1 and CDR2 are SGHNT and YYREEE (reference sequence). V was pared by 4 bases and J by 0 bases, with 5 bases between. This CDR3 has 14 amino acids. The CDR3 nucleotides are TGTGCCAGCAGCGACCGCTCTGGGGCCAACGTCCTGACTTTC. This codes for CASSDRSGANVLTF. The variable domain in full, with the rest retrieved from reference TRBV5-4 and TRBJ2-6, is ETGVTQSPTHLIKTRGQQVTLRCSSQSGHNTVSWYQQALGQGPQFIFQYYREEENGRGNFPPRFSGLQFPNYSSELNVNALELDDSALYLCASSDRSGANVLTFGAGSRLTVL.

The V gene is TRBV28, the J gene TRBJ2-5; possibly TRBD1 for D (6 bases). Trimming shortened V by 7 bases and J by 3 bases, and 12 bases separated the two germline ends. The germline CDR1 and CDR2 sequences are MDHEN and SYDVKM. This CDR3 region has 13 residues. CDR3 residues: CASIRTGKETQYF. As DNA, the CDR3 is TGTGCCAGCATCCGAACAGGGAAAGAGACCCAGTACTTC.

A few counts support this clone. The chain uses TRBV7-9 and TRBJ2-3; D is possibly TRBD2 (7 bases). With 5 bases removed from V and 2 bases from J, the gap between germline ends came to 20 bases. Germline V gives CDR1 SEHNR, CDR2 FQNEAQ (reference sequence). The CDR3 extends over 17 amino acids. In DNA, the CDR3 is TGTGCCAGCAGCCCACTAATCAACGCGGGGGCCACAGATACGCAGTATTTT. Its protein product is CASSPLINAGATDTQYF.

CDR3 amino acids: CAWSARTGLRETQYF. CDR3 DNA: TGTGCCTGGAGTGCCCGGACAGGGTTGCGAGAGACCCAGTACTTC. The chain couples TRBV30 to TRBJ2-5, with TRBD1 matching 8 bases. Germline V gene data show CDR1 as GTSNPN and CDR2 as SVGIG (reference sequence). The CDR3 has 15 residues. J gave up 4 bases and V 1 base, and 8 bases lay outside the gene matches.

This clone showed up just a few times. V is TRBV9 and J is TRBJ1-4, with D unresolved. The CDR3 is made up of 15 amino acids. Germline lookup yields CDR1 SGDLS and CDR2 YYNGEE. V was clipped by 4 bases and J by 13 bases, with 23 bases between them. Here the CDR3 reads CASSLREGPQSGLFF. The DNA of the CDR3 is TGTGCCAGCAGCCTAAGGGAGGGCCCACAGAGTGGACTGTTTTTT.

Notes on this clone: A junction boundary mismatches the germline segment, possibly from a read error. This chain connects TRBV7-7 to TRBJ2-7; possible D gene TRBD2, 5 bases. This CDR3 comprises 14 residues. Per germline, CDR1 SSHAT and CDR2 FNYEAQ (reference sequence). Here the CDR3 reads CASSPRGGDGEQYF. The CDR3 coding sequence is TGTGCTAGCAGCCCCCGGGGTGGGGATGGCGAGCAGTACTTC.

The table lists this clone with a few counts. The CDR3 DNA sequence: TGTGCCAGCACTCCACAGTACAGCCAAGAGACCCAGTACTTC. Translation gives CASTPQYSQETQYF. The chain couples TRBV6-5 to TRBJ2-5; D gene unclear. Trimming took 7 bases from V and 1 from J, leaving 13 bases between them. CDR3 length: 14 residues. CDR1 MNHEY and CDR2 SVGAGI come from the germline V gene.

This clone has just one count. This chain uses TRBV30 with TRBJ1-2; D not certain. V lost 4 bases and J lost 8, with 17 bases in between. The CDR3 extends over 13 amino acids. The germline V gene encodes CDR1 GTSNPN and CDR2 SVGIG (reference sequence). In DNA form, the CDR3 reads TGTGCCTGGAAGTGGTCACCGGTTGACGGCTACACCTTC. This gives the protein CAWKWSPVDGYTF. Full variable domain (rest looked up from reference TRBV30 and TRBJ1-2): SQTIHQWPATLVQPVGSPLSLECTVEGTSNPNLYWYRQAAGRGLQLLFYSVGIGQISSEVPQNLSASRPQDRQFILSSKKLLLSDSGFYLCAWKWSPVDGYTFGSGTRLTVV.

Notes on this clone: Within the sample, other DNA sequences also encode this same CDR3. This rearrangement joins TRBV29-1 to TRBJ2-7; 8 bases are shared with TRBD1. This CDR3 has 14 residues. J gave up 4 bases and V 2 bases, and 7 bases lay outside the gene matches. Per the germline V gene, CDR1 is SQVTM and CDR2 is ANQGSEA. The CDR3 DNA sequence: TGCAGCGTTGAAAAAGGACAGGGATTGTACGAGCAGTACTTC. Amino acid sequence: CSVEKGQGLYEQYF.

A word on this clone: A junction end diverges from the germline sequence, so it may reflect a read error. The gene calls are TRBV9 and TRBJ1-1, with 9 bases that match TRBD1. The CDR3 sequence is 15 residues long. CDR1 SGDLS and CDR2 YYNGEE come from the germline V gene. CDR3 sequence (DNA): TGTGCCAGCAGCGGCCGGGACAGGGTGAACGCTGAAGCTTTCTTT. It yields the protein CASSGRDRVNAEAFF. Full variable domain (outside the CDR3, taken from reference TRBV9 and TRBJ1-1): DSGVTQTPKHLITATGQRVTLRCSPRSGDLSVYWYQQSLDQGLQFLIQYYNGEERAKGNILERFSAQQFPDLHSELNLSSLELGDSALYFCASSGRDRVNAEAFFGQGTRLTVV.

This clone was counted a few times. The chain combines TRBV7-3 with TRBJ2-7; 8 positions agree with TRBD2. Germline assignment: CDR1 SGHTA and CDR2 FQGTGA. The CDR3 sequence is 14 residues long. J gave up 3 bases and V 0 bases, and 1 base lay outside the gene matches. CDR3 sequence (DNA): TGTGCCAGCAGCTTAACCGGGACTAGCTACGAGCAGTACTTC. Amino acids: CASSLTGTSYEQYF.

The V call is TRBV29-1, the J call TRBJ1-2, with D possibly matching TRBD1 (5 bases). Germline loops: CDR1 SQVTM, CDR2 ANQGSEA. V was pared by 4 bases and J by 2 bases, with 8 bases between. This CDR3 contains 12 residues. Written as DNA, the CDR3 is TGCAGCGTTGTGGGGGAGAACTATGGCTACACCTTC. Protein: CSVVGENYGYTF.

The rearrangement joins TRBV2 to TRBJ2-1; 7 bases match TRBD2. Germline V gene lookup returns CDR1 SNHLY and CDR2 FYNNEI. V dropped 6 bases and J dropped 3; count of bases not matched to a gene: 11. The CDR3 has 16 amino acids. Here the CDR3 reads CASRGDVAGVYNEQFF. CDR3 in DNA: TGTGCCAGCAGGGGAGATGTAGCGGGCGTCTACAATGAGCAGTTCTTC.

The J gene is TRBJ2-3, the V gene TRBV7-8, with a tentative D call TRBD1 (5 bases). There are 14 residues in the CDR3. The germline V and J ends were trimmed by 3 bases and 1 base, with 8 bases remaining between them. Germline V gene data show CDR1 as SGHVS and CDR2 as FQNEAQ. CDR3 sequence reads: CASSFRVRTDTQYF. For the CDR3, the DNA is TGTGCCAGCAGCTTCAGGGTCCGCACAGATACGCAGTATTTT.

J is TRBJ2-1 and V is TRBV19; tentative D call: TRBD2 (6 bases). Germline assignment: CDR1 LNHDA and CDR2 SQIVND (reference sequence). Trimming took off 9 bases at V and 1 base at J, with 22 bases between the two ends. This CDR3 is 17 amino acids long. In DNA form, the CDR3 reads TGTGCCAGCCAACACGGGCTAGCACGGGGGTCCTACAATGAGCAGTTCTTC. This translates into CASQHGLARGSYNEQFF. Filled out from reference TRBV19 and TRBJ2-1, the complete variable domain reads DGGITQSPKYLFRKEGQNVTLSCEQNLNHDAMYWYRQDPGQGLRLIYYSQIVNDFQKGDIAEGYSVSREKKESFPLTVTSAQKNPTAFYLCASQHGLARGSYNEQFFGPGTRLTVL.

This rearrangement joins TRBV15 to TRBJ1-2; D may be TRBD1 (6 bases). The ends were cut back, 0 bases at V and 6 bases at J, with 14 bases in the middle. From germline, CDR1 is LNHNV and CDR2 YYDKDF (reference sequence). There are 15 residues in the CDR3. CDR3 in amino acids: CATSRDLVGADGYTF. DNA for the CDR3: TGTGCCACCAGCAGAGATTTGGTGGGGGCGGATGGCTACACCTTC.

This clone occurred a few times. The CDR3, as DNA: TGCGCCATCGGGGGACAGGGGACCACCGGGGAGCTGTTTTTT. This encodes CAIGGQGTTGELFF. This chain uses TRBV5-1 with TRBJ2-2, with 10 positions matching TRBD1. V lost 9 bases to trimming and J lost 4 bases; unmatched junction nucleotides: 6. CDR3 length: 14 amino acids. Germline CDR1 reads SGHRS; CDR2 reads YFSETQ.

The V and J genes are TRBV30 and TRBJ2-6, with unresolved D. V lost 4 bases, J lost 0 bases, and 25 bases lay in between. Germline CDR1 and CDR2: GTSNPN and SVGIG (reference sequence). This CDR3 region has 20 residues. As DNA, the CDR3 is TGTGCCTGGAACACCCGAGTTTGGGCCAGGAGTCGCTCTGGGGCCAACGTCCTGACTTTC. It translates to CAWNTRVWARSRSGANVLTF. The full variable domain, its missing parts supplied by reference TRBV30 and TRBJ2-6, is SQTIHQWPATLVQPVGSPLSLECTVEGTSNPNLYWYRQAAGRGLQLLFYSVGIGQISSEVPQNLSASRPQDRQFILSSKKLLLSDSGFYLCAWNTRVWARSRSGANVLTFGAGSRLTVL.

This clone was seen a few times. The chain joins TRBV21-1 to TRBJ2-4; TRBD2 is taken as the D call from the table, unchecked against the DNA. TRBV21-1 is assigned pseudogene status. The CDR3 runs 19 residues. This CDR3 reads CASSKTMTSGVGSKNIQYF. The CDR3 DNA sequence: TGTGCCAGCAGCAAAACTATGACTAGCGGGGTCGGGTCCAAAAACATTCAGTACTTC.

This sequence joins TRBV11-3 and TRBJ1-1; a possible D gene is TRBD1 (5 bases). This CDR3 is 14 amino acids long. The V end lost 3 bases, the J end lost 3 bases, and 11 bases lay between the germline ends. Germline lookup yields CDR1 SGHNT and CDR2 YENEEA. CDR3 region: CASSFRGSDTEAFF. The CDR3 coding sequence is TGTGCCAGCAGCTTTCGGGGCTCCGACACTGAAGCTTTCTTT.

The chain employs TRBV30 and TRBJ2-3; no firm D call. V was pared by 3 bases and J by 0 bases, with 13 bases between. Germline values: CDR1 GTSNPN, CDR2 SVGIG (reference sequence). The CDR3 is 15 residues long. In nucleotides, the CDR3 is TGTGCCTGGAGAGGCTTGGGATCTAGCACAGATACGCAGTATTTT. Protein product: CAWRGLGSSTDTQYF.